Listed here are 23 T cell receptor beta chains from one sample, sequenced in a study of blood T cell repertoires in COVID-19. Some clones are missing from TCRdb's copy, which holds only in-frame ones; the method was immunoSEQ multiplex PCR. Altogether around 330,000 clones are present, about 91% being singletons, with the ten largest covering around 9.5%. Sequenced sample: PBMCs or T cells enriched from blood (not recorded which). The origin of the receptors is a woman in her thirties or forties who had recovered from COVID-19.

V and J are TRBV14 and TRBJ2-5, with D perhaps TRBD1 (5 bases). The CDR3 spans 12 residues. The V gene's germline CDR1 is SGHDN and CDR2 FVKESK. Trimming took off 0 bases at V and 12 bases at J, with 11 bases between the two ends. In DNA form, the CDR3 reads TGTGCCAGCAGCCAAGATCATGGACAAGAGTACTTC. This gives the protein CASSQDHGQEYF.

The chain is built from TRBV3-1 (or the pseudogene TRBV3-2) and TRBJ1-5; 7 bases agree with TRBD1. Looked up from germline, CDR1 is LGHDT and CDR2 is YNNKEL (reference sequence). V shed 0 bases and J 3 bases; nucleotides not matched to a gene: 8. CDR3 length: 17 residues. In nucleotides, the CDR3 is TGTGCCAGCAGCCAAGACGAGGCGGGACAGTCCAATCAGCCCCAGCATTTT. It codes for CASSQDEAGQSNQPQHF.

V is TRBV5-1 and J is TRBJ1-4; TRBD1 is a possible D gene (5 bases). CDR3 length: 15 residues. Germline assignment: CDR1 SGHRS and CDR2 YFSETQ. The V end lost 2 bases, the J end lost 0 bases, and 8 bases lay between the germline ends. The chain's CDR3 is CASSLAGATNEKLFF. The CDR3 region has the DNA TGCGCCAGCAGCTTAGCGGGGGCAACTAATGAAAAACTGTTTTTT.

This clone was counted a single time. The chain employs TRBV12-3 or TRBV12-4 and TRBJ1-5; D perhaps matches TRBD1 (5 bases). This CDR3 has 12 amino acids. The V gene lost 5 bases and the J gene lost 11 bases, with 13 bases spanning the gap. The CDR3 DNA reads as TGTGCCAGCAGTGACCAGGGTTGGGCCCAGCATTTT. It yields the protein CASSDQGWAQHF.

The chain combines TRBV7-9 with TRBJ1-3, with D possibly TRBD1 on 6 matching bases. Germline assignment: CDR1 SEHNR and CDR2 FQNEAQ (reference sequence). V lost 6 bases and J 4 bases, leaving 13 bases between the germline ends. The CDR3 consists of 14 residues. CDR3 sequence: CASRPQGQGNTIYF. DNA for the CDR3: TGTGCCAGCAGACCTCAGGGGCAAGGAAACACCATATATTTT.

The rearrangement joins TRBV5-4 to TRBJ2-2; possible D gene TRBD1, 6 bases. This CDR3 has 15 amino acids. Trimming took 4 bases from V and 0 from J, leaving 10 bases between them. Germline CDR1 reads SGHNT; CDR2 reads YYREEE (reference sequence). The CDR3 is CASSTDRANTGELFF. In DNA form, the CDR3 reads TGTGCCAGCAGCACGGACAGAGCGAACACCGGGGAGCTGTTTTTT.

DNA of the CDR3: TGCGCCAGCAGCATGGCCGGGGATTCTGGAAACACCATATATTTT. It yields the protein CASSMAGDSGNTIYF. The chain employs TRBV5-1 and TRBJ1-3; D remains ambiguous. Between the trimmed V and J ends, which lost 4 bases and 1 base, there was a span of 12 bases. The V gene's germline CDR1 is SGHRS and CDR2 YFSETQ. The CDR3 covers 15 residues.

The CDR3 DNA sequence: TGTGCCAGCAGCCTGAGGGGGACACCGTTTGGCAATGAGCAGTTCTTC. Translating gives CASSLRGTPFGNEQFF. The V and J genes are TRBV7-9 and TRBJ2-1; D might be TRBD1 (6 bases). Between the trimmed V and J ends, which lost 5 bases and 6 bases, there was a span of 20 bases. Germline V gene sequence: CDR1 SEHNR, CDR2 FQNEAQ (reference sequence). The CDR3 spans 16 residues. Based on the CDR3 plus reference TRBV7-9 and TRBJ2-1, the full variable domain is DTGVSQNPRHKITKRGQNVTFRCDPISEHNRLYWYRQTLGQGPEFLTYFQNEAQLEKSRLLSDRFSAERPKGSFSTLEIQRTEQGDSAMYLCASSLRGTPFGNEQFFGPGTRLTVL.

CDR3 sequence: CATSDYSPDEQFF. CDR3 sequence (DNA): TGTGCCACCAGTGACTACTCCCCCGATGAGCAGTTCTTC. The chain uses TRBV24-1 and TRBJ2-1; D gene ambiguous. CDR3 length: 13 amino acids. The V and J ends lost 4 bases and 8 bases respectively, with 11 bases between them. Germline values: CDR1 KGHDR, CDR2 SFDVKD.

This sequence joins TRBV4-3 and TRBJ2-1; perhaps TRBD2 as D (6 bases). CDR3 length equals 12 residues. V lost 0 bases and J 12 bases, leaving 9 bases between the germline ends. Germline V gene sequence: CDR1 LGHNA, CDR2 YSLEER. CDR3 region: CASSQDGGVQFF. In nucleotides, the CDR3 is TGCGCCAGCAGCCAAGACGGCGGGGTGCAGTTCTTC.

This clone was counted only a few times. CDR3 DNA sequence: TGTGCCAGCAGCTCCAACAGGGGAGACTACGAGCAGTACTTC. This sequence encodes CASSSNRGDYEQYF. The genes are TRBV11-2 and TRBJ2-7, with TRBD1 matching 7 bases. CDR1 is SGHAT, CDR2 FQNNGV, per germline. CDR3 length: 14 amino acids. V trimming: 4 bases; J trimming: 3 bases; junction bases outside the gene matches: 6.

The V and J genes are TRBV29-1 and TRBJ1-2; D is possibly TRBD1 (5 bases). Germline CDR1 is SQVTM and CDR2 is ANQGSEA. The CDR3 loop spans 16 amino acids. Trimming stripped 1 base from V and 0 bases from J, with 15 bases between. The CDR3 coding sequence is TGCAGCGTTGAAGGGCAGGGCCCCAACTCTAACTATGGCTACACCTTC. Translating it yields CSVEGQGPNSNYGYTF.

As to this clone: This same CDR3 is encoded by further DNA sequences in the sample. The chain is built from TRBV9 and TRBJ1-5, with D possibly matching TRBD1 (5 bases). Trimming cost V 2 bases and J 4 bases, with 10 bases left between them. CDR3 length: 14 amino acids. CDR1 and CDR2 (germline): SGDLS, YYNGEE. The CDR3 loop reads CASSVGGNNQPQHF. CDR3 coding DNA: TGTGCCAGCAGCGTTGGGGGGAATAATCAGCCCCAGCATTTT.

The chain couples TRBV6-5 to TRBJ2-2, with 13 nucleotides matching TRBD2. Germline-derived CDR1 and CDR2 are MNHEY and SVGAGI. The CDR3 is 15 residues long. V lost 8 bases, J lost 6 bases, and 6 bases stayed unmatched. The CDR3 bases are TGTGCCAGCGGACGGACTAGCGGGAGAGCCGGGGAGCTGTTTTTT. Its protein is CASGRTSGRAGELFF.

The V gene is TRBV7-6, the J gene TRBJ2-7, with 7 bases identical to TRBD2. CDR1 SGHVS and CDR2 FNYEAQ come from the germline V gene. J lost 7 bases, V lost 5 bases, and 17 bases had no gene match. The CDR3 sequence is 16 residues long. The CDR3 here is CASSGFLREGSNEQYF. DNA for the CDR3: TGTGCCAGCAGCGGATTCCTGAGGGAGGGCTCTAATGAGCAGTACTTC. Complete variable domain (other parts from reference TRBV7-6 and TRBJ2-7): GAGVSQSPRYKVTKRGQDVALRCDPISGHVSLYWYRQALGQGPEFLTYFNYEAQQDKSGLPNDRFSAERPEGSISTLTIQRTEQRDSAMYRCASSGFLREGSNEQYFGPGTRLTVT.

The V and J genes are TRBV4-2 and TRBJ1-3; TRBD1 is a possible D gene (6 bases). The CDR3 runs to 16 residues. From germline, CDR1 is LGHNA and CDR2 YNFKEQ. The germline V and J ends were trimmed by 2 bases and 3 bases, with 14 bases remaining between them. CDR3 residues: CASSQIPQGSGNTIYF. DNA of the CDR3: TGTGCCAGCAGCCAAATCCCACAGGGTAGTGGAAACACCATATATTTT.

The chain links TRBV29-1 to TRBJ1-1; TRBD1 matches 10 bases. J lost 2 bases, V lost 7 bases, and 4 bases had no gene match. The length of the CDR3 is 13 residues. The V gene's germline CDR1 is SQVTM and CDR2 ANQGSEA. The CDR3 loop reads CSGRTGGNTEAFF. The CDR3 nucleotides are TGCAGCGGCCGGACAGGGGGTAACACTGAAGCTTTCTTT.

The V gene is TRBV12-3 or TRBV12-4, the J gene TRBJ2-5; 7 nucleotides match TRBD1. V shed 5 bases, J shed 9 bases, and the junction held 9 bases outside the gene matches. The CDR3 consists of 13 residues. The CDR3 is CASSGTATGAQYF. As DNA, the CDR3 is TGTGCCAGCAGTGGGACAGCGACCGGGGCCCAGTACTTC.

This clone occurred a few times. V is TRBV21-1 and J is TRBJ1-6. TRBV21-1 is a pseudogene. The CDR3 is made up of 14 amino acids. CDR3 in amino acids: CASIPGVNNSPLHF. CDR3 coding DNA: TGTGCCAGCATCCCGGGGGTAAATAATTCACCCCTCCACTTT.

The chain joins TRBV6-5 to TRBJ2-2; no reliable D call. The germline CDR1 and CDR2 sequences are MNHEY and SVGAGI. Trimming took off 2 bases at V and 7 bases at J, with 11 bases between the two ends. This CDR3 is built from 14 residues. CDR3 nucleotides: TGTGCCAGCAGTTACGGGCCCTTGGGCGGGGAGCTGTTTTTT. Translated: CASSYGPLGGELFF.

V usage is TRBV20-1 and J usage is TRBJ2-5; tentative D call: TRBD1 (5 bases). V was trimmed by 6 bases and J by 5 bases, leaving 10 bases between them. The CDR3 has 11 residues. Germline lookup yields CDR1 DFQATT and CDR2 SNEGSKA (reference sequence). Here the CDR3 reads CSARQTETQYF. The DNA for the CDR3 is TGCAGTGCCCGACAGACGGAGACCCAGTACTTC.

The rearrangement joins TRBV7-9 to TRBJ2-3, with D possibly being TRBD2 (7 bases). CDR1 is SEHNR and CDR2 is FQNEAQ in the germline V gene (reference sequence). V lost 4 bases to trimming and J lost 5 bases, with 19 bases between them. This CDR3 has 16 amino acids. The CDR3 DNA sequence: TGTGCCAGCAGCTCGATGGGCGGGGGCGCGGGAGATACGCAGTATTTT. This translates into CASSSMGGGAGDTQYF.

J is TRBJ1-2 and V is TRBV7-8; a weak D match, TRBD1 (5 bases). The CDR3 sequence is 16 residues long. The germline gives CDR1 SGHVS, CDR2 FQNEAQ. Trimming cost V 3 bases and J 6 bases, with 20 bases left between them. The DNA for the CDR3 is TGTGCCAGCAGCTTTTCTCCCACCGGAGTACAGGATGGCTACACCTTC. It translates to CASSFSPTGVQDGYTF.